Listed here are 12 T cell receptor beta chains from one sample, sequenced in a study of cytomegalovirus exposure and HLA in healthy donors. PCR employed 60 Vbeta and 13 Jbeta primers. Measured with immunoSEQ multiplex PCR; TCRdb has only the in-frame clones, and not every one. The sample holds under 200,000 clones, under 85% seen once. The material sequenced was PBMCs. Receptors were obtained from a woman in her twenties or thirties in good health and CMV-seronegative.

The chain combines TRBV7-9 with TRBJ1-2; no clear D. V shed 2 bases and J shed 2 bases, with 9 bases lying between them. CDR3 length: 14 amino acids. Per the germline V gene, CDR1 is SEHNR and CDR2 is FQNEAQ (reference sequence). CDR3 protein: CASSLTITNYGYTF. DNA for the CDR3: TGTGCCAGCAGCTTAACAATAACAAACTATGGCTACACCTTC.

The gene calls are TRBV4-2 and TRBJ2-5, with 10 bases identical to TRBD2. The J call may be faulty, since TRBJ2-7 better matches the DNA end. CDR3 size: 15 residues. In germline, CDR1 is LGHNA, CDR2 YNFKEQ. The chain's CDR3 is CASSQSGGVNYEQYF. In nucleotides, the CDR3 is TGTGCCAGCAGCCAGAGCGGGGGGGTGAACTACGAGCAGTACTTC.

This chain links TRBV7-3 with TRBJ2-1, with 10 bases identical to TRBD2. Germline CDR1 SGHTA, CDR2 FQGTGA. The CDR3 consists of 14 residues. Unmatched junction bases numbered 5, after V lost 5 bases and J lost 7 bases. The DNA of the CDR3 is TGTGCCAGCAGCATCAGCGGGGGGGAGAATGAGCAGTTCTTC. Protein product: CASSISGGENEQFF.

This clone has just a few counts. The chain combines TRBV10-3 with TRBJ2-2, with D unresolved. V was shortened by 11 bases and J by 4 bases, with 17 bases between the two germline ends. This CDR3 is built from 14 residues. Germline-derived CDR1 and CDR2 are ENHRY and SYGVKD. The CDR3 DNA reads as TGTGCCTCGAACCCTGCCGGAGCCACCGGGGAGCTGTTTTTT. It yields the protein CASNPAGATGELFF.

The genes are TRBV23-1 and TRBJ1-2; D ambiguous. TRBV23-1 is an open reading frame whose function is uncertain. There are 13 residues in the CDR3. V lost 4 bases to trimming and J lost 2 bases, with 8 bases between them. CDR3 DNA: TGCGCCAGCAGTCGAGGGCTAAACTATGGCTACACCTTC. It encodes CASSRGLNYGYTF.

This rearrangement joins TRBV6-5 to TRBJ2-1, with D possibly TRBD1 on 6 matching bases. Germline CDR1 MNHEY, CDR2 SVGAGI. V was cut by 3 bases and J by 10 bases, with 16 bases left in between. This CDR3 region has 14 residues. The CDR3 DNA reads as TGTGCCAGCAGTTATTTGGACAGAATAGTCGAGCAGTTCTTC. It yields the protein CASSYLDRIVEQFF.

The V and J genes are TRBV30 and TRBJ1-5; weak D call: TRBD1 (6 bases). The V and J ends lost 5 bases and 1 base respectively, with 9 bases between them. Looked up from germline, CDR1 is GTSNPN and CDR2 is SVGIG (reference sequence). This CDR3 has 13 residues. The CDR3 DNA follows: TGTGCCTGGGGCCAGGGGAGCAATCAGCCCCAGCATTTT. It specifies CAWGQGSNQPQHF.

The rearrangement joins TRBV7-3 to TRBJ1-6, with D possibly matching TRBD1 (5 bases). The V end was cut by 3 bases, the J end by 0 bases, with 9 bases between. The CDR3 is made up of 16 amino acids. In germline, CDR1 is SGHTA, CDR2 FQGTGA. In DNA, the CDR3 is TGTGCCAGCAGCTTGACAGCAAGCTCCTATAATTCACCCCTCCACTTT. Amino acids: CASSLTASSYNSPLHF.

The V call is TRBV30, the J call TRBJ1-2, with 8 nucleotides matching TRBD1. Looked up from germline, CDR1 is GTSNPN and CDR2 is SVGIG (reference sequence). The V segment lost 3 bases and the J segment 7 bases; nucleotides outside the gene matches: 7. This CDR3 comprises 13 residues. The CDR3 spells CAWRGGQAGGYTF. The CDR3 DNA is TGTGCCTGGAGGGGGGGACAGGCTGGTGGCTACACCTTC.

This chain links TRBV2 with TRBJ1-4, with a weak D call TRBD1 (6 bases). The CDR3 runs to 14 residues. Trimming pared 7 bases from V and 4 bases from J, leaving 13 bases between. Germline-derived CDR1 and CDR2 are SNHLY and FYNNEI. In DNA, the CDR3 is TGTGCCAGCAATCCTCAGGGACATAATGAAAAACTGTTTTTT. Translating it yields CASNPQGHNEKLFF.

This clone appeared once. The CDR3: CASRGGGAGNTEAFF. DNA for the CDR3: TGTGCCAGCAGAGGAGGAGGGGCTGGGAACACTGAAGCTTTCTTT. The V and J genes are TRBV5-4 and TRBJ1-1; a possible D gene is TRBD1 (5 bases). Trimming cost V 5 bases and J 1 base, with 15 bases left between them. This CDR3 is built from 15 residues. Germline values: CDR1 SGHNT, CDR2 YYREEE (reference sequence).

V gene TRBV28 combines with J gene TRBJ1-1; D is unresolved. The CDR3 covers 15 residues. CDR1 is MDHEN, CDR2 SYDVKM, per germline. The germline V and J ends were trimmed by 3 bases and 5 bases, with 16 bases remaining between them. The CDR3 is CASSFPTKAQTEAFF. CDR3 in DNA: TGTGCCAGCAGTTTCCCGACTAAGGCGCAAACTGAAGCTTTCTTT.